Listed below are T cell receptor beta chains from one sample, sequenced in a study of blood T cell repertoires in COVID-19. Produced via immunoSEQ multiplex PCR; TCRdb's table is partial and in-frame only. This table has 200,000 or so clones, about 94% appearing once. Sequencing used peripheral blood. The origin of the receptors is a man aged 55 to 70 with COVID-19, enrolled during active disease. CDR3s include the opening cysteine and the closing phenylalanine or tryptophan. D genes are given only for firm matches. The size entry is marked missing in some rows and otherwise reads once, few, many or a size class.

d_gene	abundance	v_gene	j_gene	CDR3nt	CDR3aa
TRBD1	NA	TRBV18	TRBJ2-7	TGTGCCAGCTCACCGGACAGGTCCTCCTACGAGCAGTACTTC	CASSPDRSSYEQYF
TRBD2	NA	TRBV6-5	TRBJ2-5	TGTGCCAGCATAGAAGTAGCGGGAGCCCCAGAGTACTTC	CASIEVAGAPEYF
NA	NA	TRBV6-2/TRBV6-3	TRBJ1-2	TGTGCCAGCAGTTACTCGGAAGGGGGAAACTATGGCTACACCTTC	CASSYSEGGNYGYTF
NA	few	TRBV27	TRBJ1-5	TGTGCCAGCAGCTCCCGCGGCGGTCAGCCCCAGCATTTT	CASSSRGGQPQHF
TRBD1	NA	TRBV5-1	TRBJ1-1	TGCGCCAGCAGCCGGACAGGGGGCACTGAAGCTTTCTTT	CASSRTGGTEAFF
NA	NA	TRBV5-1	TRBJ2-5	TGCGCCAGCAGCTTGCCCGAGGAGACCCAGTACTTC	CASSLPEETQYF
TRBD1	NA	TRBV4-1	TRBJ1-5	TGCGCCAGCAGCCAAGTTTACAGGGGGCGGAATCAGCCCCAGCATTTT	CASSQVYRGRNQPQHF
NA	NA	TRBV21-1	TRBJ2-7	TGTGCCAGCAGCAAGGTAGGGGGATGCTCCTACGAGCAGTACTTC	CASSKVGGCSYEQYF
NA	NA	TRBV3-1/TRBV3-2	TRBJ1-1	TGTGCCAGCACTAAAAACCAGAACACTGAAGCTTTCTTT	CASTKNQNTEAFF
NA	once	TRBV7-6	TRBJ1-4	TGTGCCAGCAGCTTAGCCGGGGGAGCACCTGAAAAACTGTTTTTT	CASSLAGGAPEKLFF
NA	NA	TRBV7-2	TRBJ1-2	TGTGCCAGCAGCTTAGTCCCGGCGGCGGGCTATGGCTACACCTTC	CASSLVPAAGYGYTF
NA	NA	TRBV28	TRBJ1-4	TGTGCCAGCAGTTTAGGGGAGGGAAAGGGTGAAAAACTGTTTTTT	CASSLGEGKGEKLFF
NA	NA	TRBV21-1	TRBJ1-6	TGTGCCAGCAGCGGCCTACAGGGTCCCTATAATTCACCCCTCCACTTT	CASSGLQGPYNSPLHF
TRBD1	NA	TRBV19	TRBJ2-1	TGTGCCTCATCGCCGGGACAGGACTACAATGAGCAGTTCTTC	CASSPGQDYNEQFF
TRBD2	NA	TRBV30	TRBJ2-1	TGTGCCTGGAGCCTGCCGGGGACTAGCGGGCCCCCGGGGGGGCAGTTCTTC	CAWSLPGTSGPPGGQFF
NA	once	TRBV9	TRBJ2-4	TGTGCCAGCAGCCCAGGGGTACCGCTAGCCAAAAACATTCAGTACTTC	CASSPGVPLAKNIQYF
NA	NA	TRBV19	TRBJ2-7	TGTGCCAGTAGTACCGACAGGTCCTACGAGCAGTACTTC	CASSTDRSYEQYF
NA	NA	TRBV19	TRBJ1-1	TGTGCCAGTAGTACGCGGGGGGCGTGGAACACTGAAGCTTTCTTT	CASSTRGAWNTEAFF
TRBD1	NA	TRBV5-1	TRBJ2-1	TGCGCCAGCAGCTTGGTTGACAGGGGGCTGAACAATGAGCAGTTCTTC	CASSLVDRGLNNEQFF
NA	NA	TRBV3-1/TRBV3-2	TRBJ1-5	TGTGCCAGCAGCCAAGAGAAGGGGATTAGCAATCAGCCCCAGCATTTT	CASSQEKGISNQPQHF
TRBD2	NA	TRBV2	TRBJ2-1	TGTGCCAGCAGTCCTCTCGAGACTAGCGGCTACAATGAGCAGTTCTTC	CASSPLETSGYNEQFF
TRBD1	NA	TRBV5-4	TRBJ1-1	TGTGCCAGCAGCTTGAGGGGGCCGGGCACTGAAGCTTTCTTT	CASSLRGPGTEAFF
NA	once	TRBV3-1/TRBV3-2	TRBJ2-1	TGTGCCAGCAGCCAGGCCGGGGTGGGCAATGAGCAGTTCTTC	CASSQAGVGNEQFF
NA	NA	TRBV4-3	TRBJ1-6	TGCGCCAGCAGCCAAGATTTAGCAGGGGCGAATTCACCCCTCCACTTT	CASSQDLAGANSPLHF
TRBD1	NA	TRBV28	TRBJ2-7	TGTGCCAGCAGTTCGGGACAGGGGGCTCCCTCGGAGCAGTACTTC	CASSSGQGAPSEQYF
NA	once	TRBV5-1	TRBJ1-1	TGCGCCAGCAAACAAAGCACTGAAGCTTTCTTT	CASKQSTEAFF
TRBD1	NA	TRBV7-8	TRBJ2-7	TGTGCCAGCAGCCTTAGGGACAGGCGGGAGCAGTACTTC	CASSLRDRREQYF
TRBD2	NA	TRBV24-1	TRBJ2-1	TGTGCCACCAGTGAGCCTAGCGGGAGTTACAATGAGCAGTTCTTC	CATSEPSGSYNEQFF
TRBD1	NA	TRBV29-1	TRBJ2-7	TGCAGCGCCAGGAATGGACAGGGTGGTGGTTACGAGCAGTACTTC	CSARNGQGGGYEQYF
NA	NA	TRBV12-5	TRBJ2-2	TGTGCTAGTGGTCGTACCGGGGAGCTGTTTTTT	CASGRTGELFF
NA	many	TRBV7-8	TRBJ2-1	TGTGCCAGCAGCCCCGGACCGGGGAACGTCAATGAGCAGTTCTTC	CASSPGPGNVNEQFF
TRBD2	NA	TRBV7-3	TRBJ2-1	TGTGCCAGCAGCTTAACGGGAGGGGTAAATGAGCAGTTCTTC	CASSLTGGVNEQFF
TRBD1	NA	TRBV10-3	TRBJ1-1	TGTGCCATCAGTGAGCAGGGGGCGCAGGGCACTGAAGCTTTCTTT	CAISEQGAQGTEAFF
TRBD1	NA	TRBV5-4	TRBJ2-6	TGTGCCAGCAGCTTCGGCCCGCCGAGGGGGCTCCCTTCTGGGGCCAACGTCCTGACTTTC	CASSFGPPRGLPSGANVLTF
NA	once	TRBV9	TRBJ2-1	TGTGCCACCTCAGGGGTCGGGGGGACTGAGCAGTTCTTC	CATSGVGGTEQFF
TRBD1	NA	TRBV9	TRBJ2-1	TGTGCCAGCAGCGTAGGGGGGACAGGGTTTGGAGATGAGCAGTTCTTC	CASSVGGTGFGDEQFF
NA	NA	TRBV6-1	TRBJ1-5	TGTGCCAGCAGTGAACAGGGAAGTCAGCCCCAGCATTTT	CASSEQGSQPQHF
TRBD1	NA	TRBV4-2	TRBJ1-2	TGTGCCAGCAGCCAGACTGGGGAAGGGACAGGGATATATGGCTACACCTTC	CASSQTGEGTGIYGYTF
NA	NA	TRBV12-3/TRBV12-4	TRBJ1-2	TGTGCCAGCAGTTTCGCCCCAGTGGATGGCTACACCTTC	CASSFAPVDGYTF
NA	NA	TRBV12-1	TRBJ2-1	TGTGCCAGCAGCGCCCGTTTTAGCGGGGGGCCCGCACCCTACAATGAGCAGTTCTTC	CASSARFSGGPAPYNEQFF
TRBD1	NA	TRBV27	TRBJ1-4	TGTGCCAGCAGTTTCAACAGGGGGGGAGAAAAACTGTTTTTT	CASSFNRGGEKLFF
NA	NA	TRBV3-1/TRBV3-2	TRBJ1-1	TGTGCCAGCAGCCGTGGGACTGCGAACACTGAAGCTTTCTTT	CASSRGTANTEAFF
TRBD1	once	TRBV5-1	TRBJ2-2	TGCGCCAGCAGCGCTAGGTCGGGACAGGGGACCACCGGGGAGCTGTTTTTT	CASSARSGQGTTGELFF
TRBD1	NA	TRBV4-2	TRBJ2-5	TGTGCCAGCAGCCAAGATCCCCAGGGGGAACAAGAGACCCAGTACTTC	CASSQDPQGEQETQYF
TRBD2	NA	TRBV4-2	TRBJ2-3	TGTGCCAGCAGCCAAGATCTGGCGGGAGTTAGTTTGGCGCAGTATTTT	CASSQDLAGVSLAQYF
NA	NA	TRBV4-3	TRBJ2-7	TGCGCCAGCAGCCAATCAGAGGGGGACGAGCAGTACTTC	CASSQSEGDEQYF
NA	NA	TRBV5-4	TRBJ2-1	TGTGCCAGCAGCTTGGGTGGGAGCTCCTACAATGAGCAGTTCTTC	CASSLGGSSYNEQFF
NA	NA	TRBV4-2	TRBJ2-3	TGTGCCAGCAGCCAAGATCAAGCCAGCGCAGATACGCAGTATTTT	CASSQDQASADTQYF